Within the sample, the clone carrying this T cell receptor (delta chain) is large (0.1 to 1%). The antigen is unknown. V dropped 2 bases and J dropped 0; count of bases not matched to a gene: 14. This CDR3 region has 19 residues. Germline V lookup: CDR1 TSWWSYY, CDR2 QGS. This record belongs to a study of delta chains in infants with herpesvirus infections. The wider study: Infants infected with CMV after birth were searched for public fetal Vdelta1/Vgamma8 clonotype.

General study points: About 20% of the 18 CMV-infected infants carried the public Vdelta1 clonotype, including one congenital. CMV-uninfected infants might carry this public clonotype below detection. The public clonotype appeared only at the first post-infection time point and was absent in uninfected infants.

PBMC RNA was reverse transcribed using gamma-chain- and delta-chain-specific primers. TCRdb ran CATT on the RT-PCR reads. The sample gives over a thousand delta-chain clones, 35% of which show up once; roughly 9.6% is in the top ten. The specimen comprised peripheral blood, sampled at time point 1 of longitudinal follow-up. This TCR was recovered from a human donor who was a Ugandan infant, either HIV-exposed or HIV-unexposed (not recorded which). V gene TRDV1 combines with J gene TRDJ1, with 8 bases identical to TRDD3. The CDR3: CALGEGSSHWGVYTDKLIF. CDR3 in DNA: TGTGCTCTTGGGGAAGGTTCCTCCCACTGGGGGGTGTACACCGATAAACTCATCTTT.